The clone carrying this T cell receptor beta chain appeared a few times. The antigen remains unidentified. The record originates from a study of a mutant IDH1 vaccine in newly diagnosed glioma. The sample's time point: week 11, during vaccination. Every vaccination contained 300 ug of the mutant IDH1 20-mer peptide and was paired with topical imiquimod. With 2 bases clipped from V and 11 bases from J, the junction kept 10 bases outside the gene matches. Germline-derived CDR1 and CDR2 are LNHDA and SQIVND (reference sequence). There are 15 residues in the CDR3. Generated by immunoSEQ multiplex PCR, the TCRdb table keeps only in-frame clones and is missing some. The data hold some 25,000 clones, with around 82% observed a single time.

The input for sequencing was PBMCs, taken from a glioma patient whose treatment included an IDH1 peptide vaccine. This TCR was sampled from a woman between 18 and 29 years old with glioma. The rearrangement joins TRBV19 to TRBJ2-2, with TRBD2 identical over 8 bases. The CDR3 DNA is TGTGCCAGTAGTATAAAAGCAAGCGGGAGTAGCGAGCTGTTTTTT. This codes for CASSIKASGSSELFF. Based on the CDR3 plus reference TRBV19 and TRBJ2-2, the full variable domain is DGGITQSPKYLFRKEGQNVTLSCEQNLNHDAMYWYRQDPGQGLRLIYYSQIVNDFQKGDIAEGYSVSREKKESFPLTVTSAQKNPTAFYLCASSIKASGSSELFFGEGSRLTVL.